The 27 T cell receptor beta chains listed next were all sequenced from one sample in a study of T-cell reconstitution after alpha-beta-depleted transplantation in children. The authors prepared the TCRbeta library with unique molecular identifiers. TCRdb passed the PCR reads through MiXCR, listing each CDR3 protein once. The top ten hold about 7% of the sample, which has approximately 83,000 distinct CDR3 sequences, 7% to 10% seen once. The sample consisted of PBMCs from the stem cell graft donor, taken from the stem cell graft. The receptors originated from a human donor who donated a stem cell graft to a child with congenital amegakaryocytic thrombocytopenia.

This clonotype was detected many times. The chain has TRBV5-5 and TRBJ2-7; weak D call: TRBD1 (8 bases). Germline loops: CDR1 SGHKS, CDR2 YYEKEE (reference sequence). Trimming left V 4 bases short and J 0 bases short, with 20 bases between. The CDR3 runs 17 residues. CDR3 region: CASSRSATGGDSYEQYF. CDR3 in DNA: TGTGCCAGCAGCCGTAGCGCCACAGGGGGGGACTCCTACGAGCAGTACTTC. Filled out from reference TRBV5-5 and TRBJ2-7, the complete variable domain reads DAGVTQSPTHLIKTRGQQVTLRCSPISGHKSVSWYQQVLGQGPQFIFQYYEKEERGRGNFPDRFSARQFPNYSSELNVNALLLGDSALYLCASSRSATGGDSYEQYFGPGTRLTVT.

This clonotype was seen repeatedly, ten times or more. The chain employs TRBV28 and TRBJ1-1, with TRBD1 matching over 7 bases. Looked up from germline, CDR1 is MDHEN and CDR2 is SYDVKM. This CDR3 has 15 amino acids. Trimming at V came to 5 bases and at J to 6 bases, leaving 12 bases not matched to a gene. DNA for the CDR3: TGTGCCAGCAGTCCTCCGAGAGGAGGGGGCGCTGAAGCTTTCTTT. Protein product: CASSPPRGGGAEAFF.

The chain uses TRBV12-3 or TRBV12-4 and TRBJ1-1; TRBD1 might be the D (6 bases). The V end lost 7 bases, the J end lost 4 bases, and 16 bases lay between the germline ends. CDR3 length equals 14 residues. The CDR3, as DNA: TGTGCCAGCACGGTAACGGGGGCGCGCACTGAAGCTTTCTTT. Translating it yields CASTVTGARTEAFF.

This clonotype was observed at least ten times. The chain is built from TRBV5-6 and TRBJ1-5; D is unresolved. The V end lost 0 bases, the J end lost 6 bases, and 13 bases lay between the germline ends. Looked up from germline, CDR1 is SGHDT and CDR2 is YYEEEE. CDR3 size: 15 residues. DNA for the CDR3: TGTGCCAGCAGCTTGGGGCCTACCGGAGCTCAGCCCCAGCATTTT. This encodes CASSLGPTGAQPQHF.

The sample holds many counts of this clonotype. The chain combines TRBV7-9 with TRBJ2-1; D may be TRBD1 or TRBD2 (5 bases each). V lost 5 bases, J lost 13 bases, and 15 bases lay in between. This CDR3 contains 12 residues. Germline lookup yields CDR1 SEHNR and CDR2 FQNEAQ (reference sequence). The CDR3 DNA reads TGTGCCAGCAGCCCCGCGGGCAGGGATCAGTTCTTC. It specifies CASSPAGRDQFF.

This clonotype was found many times. The chain joins TRBV5-4 to TRBJ2-1, with D maybe TRBD2 (6 bases). From germline, CDR1 is SGHNT and CDR2 YYREEE (reference sequence). The CDR3 consists of 14 residues. V lost 0 bases and J 8 bases, leaving 12 bases between the germline ends. CDR3 loop: CASSLELAFDEQFF. The CDR3 DNA is TGTGCCAGCAGCTTGGAACTAGCCTTCGATGAGCAGTTCTTC.

This clonotype was recorded at least ten times. The V and J genes are TRBV5-5 and TRBJ2-2; D gene uncertain. CDR1 and CDR2 from the germline V gene are SGHKS and YYEKEE (reference sequence). V was trimmed by 4 bases and J by 0 bases, leaving 10 bases between them. This CDR3 contains 15 residues. The DNA of the CDR3 is TGTGCCAGCAGCCTCAGTGGTACGAACACCGGGGAGCTGTTTTTT. Protein product: CASSLSGTNTGELFF.

Ten or more counts support this clonotype. The V and J genes are TRBV11-2 and TRBJ2-7; D is possibly TRBD1 (6 bases). V lost 10 bases to trimming and J lost 2 bases, with 21 bases between them. The germline V gene encodes CDR1 SGHAT and CDR2 FQNNGV. CDR3 size: 15 residues. CDR3 region: CATRIAGTLTYEQYF. Here the CDR3 DNA reads TGTGCCACCAGAATTGCAGGGACACTTACCTACGAGCAGTACTTC.

This clonotype was seen repeatedly, ten times or more. This rearrangement joins TRBV12-3 or TRBV12-4 to TRBJ2-1, with D possibly TRBD2 on 6 matching bases. The CDR3 length is 11 residues. The V end was cut by 3 bases, the J end by 12 bases, with 9 bases between. This CDR3 is CASSFLAAQFF. CDR3 DNA sequence: TGTGCCAGCAGTTTTTTAGCGGCGCAGTTCTTC.

The gene calls are TRBV20-1 and TRBJ1-5; D remains ambiguous. Looked up from germline, CDR1 is DFQATT and CDR2 is SNEGSKA (reference sequence). V was pared by 2 bases and J by 2 bases, with 4 bases between. This CDR3 has 12 amino acids. The DNA of the CDR3 is TGCAGTGCTAGACAGGGCAATCAGCCCCAGCATTTT. It codes for CSARQGNQPQHF.

This clonotype was seen repeatedly, ten times or more. The chain carries TRBV5-4 and TRBJ1-1; no clear D gene. The CDR3 spans 13 residues. The germline V gene encodes CDR1 SGHNT and CDR2 YYREEE (reference sequence). Trimming left V 1 base short and J 1 base short, with 5 bases between. CDR3 protein: CASSLSRNTEAFF. CDR3 DNA: TGTGCCAGCAGCTTGTCGAGGAACACTGAAGCTTTCTTT.

This clonotype was observed many times. The chain joins TRBV12-3 or TRBV12-4 to TRBJ1-1, with 9 bases aligning to TRBD1. CDR3 length equals 13 residues. The V gene end was trimmed by 8 bases and the J gene end by 7 bases; junction bases not matched to a gene: 8. As DNA, the CDR3 is TGTGCCAGCGGGGACAGGGCACACCTTGAAGCTTTCTTT. It encodes CASGDRAHLEAFF.

This clonotype came up many times. This CDR3 reads CASSLAGVQFVRGYTF. The DNA for the CDR3 is TGTGCCAGCAGCTTGGCGGGAGTTCAGTTCGTGCGAGGCTACACCTTC. V and J are TRBV5-5 and TRBJ1-2; D unresolved. Germline CDR1 SGHKS, CDR2 YYEKEE (reference sequence). The V and J ends lost 0 bases and 8 bases respectively, with 20 bases between them. The CDR3 is 16 amino acids.

This clonotype was recorded many times. The J gene is TRBJ2-6, the V gene TRBV20-1; TRBD1 matches 7 bases. J gave up 0 bases and V 6 bases, and 11 bases lay outside the gene matches. Germline assignment: CDR1 DFQATT and CDR2 SNEGSKA (reference sequence). The CDR3 is made up of 17 amino acids. The CDR3 loop is CSARPGQRHSGANVLTF. The CDR3 DNA reads as TGCAGTGCGAGACCGGGACAGAGACACTCTGGGGCCAACGTCCTGACTTTC.

This clonotype was recorded at least ten times. The chain combines TRBV20-1 with TRBJ2-1; 12 nucleotides align to TRBD2. The germline gives CDR1 DFQATT, CDR2 SNEGSKA (reference sequence). V lost 5 bases, J lost 7 bases, and 9 bases stayed unmatched. The CDR3 is made up of 15 amino acids. CDR3 DNA: TGCAGTGCTCCCCTCACTAGCGGGAGGTCAAATGAGCAGTTCTTC. Translation: CSAPLTSGRSNEQFF.

The rearrangement links TRBV4-2 to TRBJ2-3; TRBD2 agrees at 15 bases. V gave up 6 bases and J gave up 7 bases; unmatched junction bases: 2. The CDR3 is 14 amino acids. The germline V gene has CDR1 LGHNA and CDR2 YNFKEQ. DNA for the CDR3: TGTGCCAGCAGGGGACTAGCGGGGGGCTATACGCAGTATTTT. It yields the protein CASRGLAGGYTQYF.

This clonotype appeared many times. The chain employs TRBV4-1 and TRBJ2-1, with TRBD2 as a possible D gene (6 bases). Trimming took 4 bases from V and 9 from J, leaving 13 bases between them. The CDR3 is 13 residues long. Looked up from germline, CDR1 is MGHRA and CDR2 is YSYEKL. CDR3 nucleotide sequence: TGCGCCAGCAGCCGGCAGACTAGTGTTGAGCAGTTCTTC. Amino acids: CASSRQTSVEQFF.

There are many counts of this clonotype. V is TRBV20-1 and J is TRBJ1-1; D is unresolved. The CDR3 spans 12 residues. Trimming left V 0 bases short and J 1 base short, with 3 bases between. Per the germline V gene, CDR1 is DFQATT and CDR2 is SNEGSKA (reference sequence). The DNA of the CDR3 is TGCAGTGCTAGAGATCCGAACACTGAAGCTTTCTTT. Protein: CSARDPNTEAFF.

In its sample, this clonotype was seen many times. The chain employs TRBV10-3 and TRBJ1-2; possible D gene TRBD1, 5 bases. V was cut by 6 bases and J by 3 bases, with 14 bases left in between. The CDR3 sequence is 14 residues long. The germline gives CDR1 ENHRY, CDR2 SYGVKD. CDR3 sequence reads: CAISSDRGDYGYTF. CDR3 in DNA: TGTGCCATCAGCTCTGACCGAGGGGACTATGGCTACACCTTC.

This clonotype was counted at least ten times. The gene calls are TRBV27 and TRBJ2-2, with D unresolved. The germline gives CDR1 MNHEY, CDR2 SMNVEV (reference sequence). The CDR3 runs 14 residues. V was shortened by 6 bases and J by 2 bases, with 10 bases between the two germline ends. The CDR3 nucleotides read TGTGCCAGCAGCCCGTCACACAACACCGGGGAGCTGTTTTTT. It translates to CASSPSHNTGELFF.

At least ten counts were recorded for this clonotype. V and J are TRBV5-1 and TRBJ1-1, with D uncertain. The CDR3 extends over 13 amino acids. Germline CDR1 SGHRS, CDR2 YFSETQ. Trimming stripped 4 bases from V and 1 base from J, with 8 bases between. The CDR3 bases are TGCGCCAGCAGCCTGAACAGGAACACTGAAGCTTTCTTT. This gives the protein CASSLNRNTEAFF.

This clonotype was counted at least ten times. This sequence joins TRBV7-9 and TRBJ1-1; no clear D. Germline loops: CDR1 SEHNR, CDR2 FQNEAQ (reference sequence). The CDR3 is 15 residues long. Deletions cut 2 bases from V and 4 bases from J, with 14 bases between. This CDR3 reads CASSLPATVGTEAFF. In DNA, the CDR3 is TGTGCCAGCAGCTTACCCGCTACTGTCGGCACTGAAGCTTTCTTT.

This clonotype was counted ten times or more. V is TRBV20-1 and J is TRBJ2-7; the D gene is possibly TRBD2 (7 bases). Germline V lookup: CDR1 DFQATT, CDR2 SNEGSKA (reference sequence). Trimming took 3 bases from V and 1 from J, leaving 10 bases between them. This CDR3 spans 13 amino acids. The CDR3 DNA reads TGCAGTGCTAGCGGGGGGCCTTCCTACGAGCAGTACTTC. It codes for CSASGGPSYEQYF.

This clonotype was seen only a few times. The CDR3 loop reads CASSQGVWTYEQYF. Written as DNA, the CDR3 is TGCGCCAGCAGCCAAGGTGTTTGGACCTACGAGCAGTACTTC. The V and J genes are TRBV4-3 and TRBJ2-7; D remains ambiguous. V was pared by 1 base and J by 2 bases, with 9 bases between. Germline values: CDR1 LGHNA, CDR2 YSLEER. CDR3 length: 14 amino acids.

The J gene is TRBJ2-1, the V gene TRBV7-6, with TRBD2 matching over 9 bases. This CDR3 has 18 residues. Germline values: CDR1 SGHVS, CDR2 FNYEAQ. Trimming at V came to 0 bases and at J to 3 bases, leaving 9 bases not matched to a gene. The CDR3 is CASSLATKREDLYNEQFF. The CDR3 DNA reads TGTGCCAGCAGCTTAGCCACTAAGCGGGAGGACCTCTACAATGAGCAGTTCTTC. The full variable domain, rest sourced from reference TRBV7-6 and TRBJ2-1, is GAGVSQSPRYKVTKRGQDVALRCDPISGHVSLYWYRQALGQGPEFLTYFNYEAQQDKSGLPNDRFSAERPEGSISTLTIQRTEQRDSAMYRCASSLATKREDLYNEQFFGPGTRLTVL.

This clonotype was recorded at least ten times. The CDR3, as DNA: TGTGCCAGCAGCTTCTCCAGGTCCCATAATGAAAAACTGTTTTTT. This encodes CASSFSRSHNEKLFF. This rearrangement joins TRBV5-6 to TRBJ1-4; no firm D call. The germline gives CDR1 SGHDT, CDR2 YYEEEE. Deletions cut 2 bases from V and 4 bases from J, with 12 bases between. CDR3 size: 15 residues. The full variable domain, in which reference TRBV5-6 and TRBJ1-4 provide the parts outside the CDR3, is DAGVTQSPTHLIKTRGQQVTLRCSPKSGHDTVSWYQQALGQGPQFIFQYYEEEERQRGNFPDRFSGHQFPNYSSELNVNALLLGDSALYLCASSFSRSHNEKLFFGSGTQLSVL.

This clonotype has at least ten counts. The V and J genes are TRBV9 and TRBJ1-1; D call uncertain. The V and J ends lost 0 bases and 6 bases respectively, with 18 bases between them. This CDR3 is 16 amino acids long. Germline V lookup: CDR1 SGDLS, CDR2 YYNGEE. CDR3 residues: CASSVGARIPIPEAFF. The DNA of the CDR3 is TGTGCCAGCAGCGTAGGGGCCCGAATCCCCATCCCTGAAGCTTTCTTT.